This passage covers 10 T cell receptor beta chains from one sample sequenced in a study of T cells in localized non-small cell lung cancer (TCRdb year 2020). The method was the immunoSEQ multiplex PCR assay. Entries here come from immuneACCESS through TCRdb and include only in-frame sequences with V and J called. Some clones fail to appear in such tables; in the studies checked, an unresolved V gene covers under half of the shortfall, and the cause of the remainder is unknown. This sample has about 7,300 clones in its table, and roughly 23% of those were observed once. The leading ten clones occupy around 3.3% of the sample. The specimen comprised lung tumor tissue, sampled before any cancer treatment. Receptors originate from a man aged 40-75 years with stage III squamous cell lung carcinoma.

J is TRBJ2-5 and V is TRBV5-1, with a tentative D call TRBD2 (6 bases). The CDR3 sequence is 14 residues long. Per the germline V gene, CDR1 is SGHRS and CDR2 is YFSETQ. V was clipped by 0 bases and J by 4 bases, with 10 bases between them. The CDR3 protein is CASSLVGGGETQYF. The CDR3 region has the DNA TGCGCCAGCAGCTTGGTGGGGGGTGGAGAGACCCAGTACTTC.

This chain uses TRBV4-1 with TRBJ2-7; D ambiguous. V lost 4 bases and J 0 bases, leaving 10 bases between the germline ends. Germline values: CDR1 MGHRA, CDR2 YSYEKL. The CDR3 has 14 residues. CDR3 loop: CASSPRVSSYEQYF. CDR3 DNA sequence: TGCGCCAGCAGCCCCCGAGTGAGCTCCTACGAGCAGTACTTC.

CDR3 protein: CASSRLTGTDQETQYF. DNA of the CDR3: TGTGCCAGTAGTAGACTAACCGGGACAGATCAAGAGACCCAGTACTTC. V usage is TRBV19 and J usage is TRBJ2-5, with TRBD1 matching over 7 bases. Germline CDR1 and CDR2: LNHDA and SQIVND (reference sequence). With 4 bases clipped from V and 2 bases from J, the junction kept 10 bases outside the gene matches. This CDR3 is built from 16 residues.

This clone is medium-sized. The rearrangement links TRBV11-3 to TRBJ2-3, with D possibly TRBD1 on 6 matching bases. Trimming shortened V by 5 bases and J by 0 bases, and 9 bases separated the two germline ends. CDR1 is SGHNT and CDR2 is YENEEA in the germline V gene. The CDR3 consists of 14 residues. CDR3: CASSQGTSTDTQYF. CDR3 nucleotides: TGTGCCAGCAGCCAAGGGACAAGCACAGATACGCAGTATTTT. The whole variable domain, filled in from reference TRBV11-3 and TRBJ2-3, reads EAGVVQSPRYKIIEKKQPVAFWCNPISGHNTLYWYLQNLGQGPELLIRYENEEAVDDSQLPKDRFSAERLKGVDSTLKIQPAELGDSAVYLCASSQGTSTDTQYFGPGTRLTVL.

This chain joins TRBV10-2 and TRBJ1-2, with TRBD1 matching 9 bases. The CDR3 spans 13 residues. The germline gives CDR1 WSHSY, CDR2 SAAADI. V was clipped by 8 bases and J by 7 bases; unmatched bases: 8. The CDR3 region is CASGETGGSGYTF. Written as DNA, the CDR3 is TGCGCCAGCGGGGAAACAGGGGGCAGTGGCTACACCTTC.

This clone is medium-sized in the sample. The chain recombines TRBV11-3 with TRBJ1-2; 8 nucleotides line up with TRBD1. In germline, CDR1 is SGHNT, CDR2 YENEEA. Germline trimming cut 4 bases from V and 3 bases from J; bases unmatched to any gene: 7. The CDR3 spans 15 residues. The CDR3 sequence is CASSSSDRGDYGYTF. Written as DNA, the CDR3 is TGTGCCAGCAGCTCAAGTGACAGGGGAGACTATGGCTACACCTTC.

This clone was found a few times. V is TRBV6-8 and J is TRBJ1-1; TRBD1 aligns across 9 bases. The CDR3 extends over 14 amino acids. The ends lost 5 bases at V and 4 bases at J; junction bases unmatched: 5. Germline V gene data show CDR1 as MNHGY and CDR2 as SAAAGT. The CDR3 sequence is CASSKTGGGTEAFF. The CDR3 coding sequence is TGTGCCAGCAGTAAGACAGGGGGAGGCACTGAAGCTTTCTTT.

The V gene is TRBV19, the J gene TRBJ1-5; a weak D match, TRBD1 (6 bases). Germline V gene data show CDR1 as LNHDA and CDR2 as SQIVND (reference sequence). This CDR3 has 14 amino acids. The V gene lost 6 bases and the J gene lost 3 bases, with 12 bases spanning the gap. For the CDR3, the DNA is TGTGCCAGTAGGCAAACAGGGAACAATCAGCCCCAGCATTTT. It is translated as CASRQTGNNQPQHF. The variable domain in full, with the rest retrieved from reference TRBV19 and TRBJ1-5, is DGGITQSPKYLFRKEGQNVTLSCEQNLNHDAMYWYRQDPGQGLRLIYYSQIVNDFQKGDIAEGYSVSREKKESFPLTVTSAQKNPTAFYLCASRQTGNNQPQHFGDGTRLSIL.

The chain links TRBV29-1 to TRBJ2-1, with no clear D. The CDR3 contains 13 residues. Germline V gives CDR1 SQVTM, CDR2 ANQGSEA. V lost 2 bases to trimming and J lost 8 bases, with 13 bases between them. CDR3 sequence: CSVERRTLDEQFF. For the CDR3, the DNA is TGCAGCGTTGAACGGCGCACTCTGGATGAGCAGTTCTTC.

V and J are TRBV9 and TRBJ2-3; 10 bases fit TRBD2. The V and J ends lost 0 bases and 5 bases, in that order; junction bases with no gene match: 6. Germline V gives CDR1 SGDLS, CDR2 YYNGEE. The CDR3 covers 16 residues. DNA of the CDR3: TGTGCCAGCAGCGTAGGGCCTAGCGGGGGTCAAGATACGCAGTATTTT. Its protein product is CASSVGPSGGQDTQYF. Complete variable domain (other parts from reference TRBV9 and TRBJ2-3): DSGVTQTPKHLITATGQRVTLRCSPRSGDLSVYWYQQSLDQGLQFLIQYYNGEERAKGNILERFSAQQFPDLHSELNLSSLELGDSALYFCASSVGPSGGQDTQYFGPGTRLTVL.